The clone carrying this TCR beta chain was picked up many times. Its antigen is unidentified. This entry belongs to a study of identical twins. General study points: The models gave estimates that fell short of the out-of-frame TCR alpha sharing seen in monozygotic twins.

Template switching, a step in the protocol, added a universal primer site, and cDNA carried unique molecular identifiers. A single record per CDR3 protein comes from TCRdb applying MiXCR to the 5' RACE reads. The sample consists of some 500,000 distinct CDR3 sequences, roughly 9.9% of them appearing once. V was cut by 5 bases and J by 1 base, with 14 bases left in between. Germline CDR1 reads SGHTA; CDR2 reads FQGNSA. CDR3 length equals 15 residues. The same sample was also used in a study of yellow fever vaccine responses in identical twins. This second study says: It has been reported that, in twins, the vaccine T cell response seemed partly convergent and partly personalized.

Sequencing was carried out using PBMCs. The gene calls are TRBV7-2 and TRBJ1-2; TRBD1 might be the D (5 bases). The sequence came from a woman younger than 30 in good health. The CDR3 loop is CASSPGGAVNYGYTF. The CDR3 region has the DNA TGTGCCAGCAGCCCAGGCGGGGCGGTTAACTATGGCTACACCTTC.